This entry features one T cell receptor (beta chain) sequence. This clone appeared once. Its antigen specificity is not known. No base qualities exist here, and no much larger clone lies one base off it. The CDR3 runs 17 amino acids, cysteine and phenylalanine included. Just the 51-base CDR3 DNA is kept, in frame starting at base 1. V ends up 3 bases short and J 1 base short, with an unmatched junction base count of 9. This entry belongs to a study of T cell changes during pregnancy in multiple sclerosis (dated 2019 in TCRdb). Study-level background: The study examined how the T cell repertoire changed over the course of pregnancy in women with multiple sclerosis.

The library came from the immunoSEQ multiplex PCR assay. Entries here come from immuneACCESS through TCRdb and include only in-frame sequences with V and J called. Some clones fail to appear in such tables; in the studies checked, an unresolved V gene covers under half of the shortfall, and the cause of the remainder is unknown. Across this sample there are roughly 86,000 clones, with around 92% seen only once. Around 2.7% of the sample lies in the top ten. This specimen consisted of peripheral blood, obtained in the first trimester of pregnancy. The clonotype was recovered from a female donor with multiple sclerosis, enrolled in a pregnancy study. The chain joins TRBV23-1 to TRBJ1-1, with TRBD1 identical over 9 junction bases. TRBV23-1 belongs to the ORF category, with a function that is uncertain. The sequenced DNA: TGCGCCAGCAGTCAGTCGGACAGGGGCCATCCGAACACTGAAGCTTTCTTT. Its amino acids are CASSQSDRGHPNTEAFF.